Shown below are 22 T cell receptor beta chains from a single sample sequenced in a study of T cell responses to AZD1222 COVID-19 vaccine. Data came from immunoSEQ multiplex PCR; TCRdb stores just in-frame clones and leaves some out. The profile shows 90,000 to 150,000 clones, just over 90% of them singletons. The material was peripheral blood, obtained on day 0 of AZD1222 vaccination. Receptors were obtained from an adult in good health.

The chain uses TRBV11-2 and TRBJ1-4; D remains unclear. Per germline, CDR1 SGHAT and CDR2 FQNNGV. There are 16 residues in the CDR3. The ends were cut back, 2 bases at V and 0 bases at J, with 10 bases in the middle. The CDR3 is CASSLTWEATNEKLFF. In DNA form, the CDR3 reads TGTGCCAGCAGCTTAACTTGGGAGGCAACTAATGAAAAACTGTTTTTT.

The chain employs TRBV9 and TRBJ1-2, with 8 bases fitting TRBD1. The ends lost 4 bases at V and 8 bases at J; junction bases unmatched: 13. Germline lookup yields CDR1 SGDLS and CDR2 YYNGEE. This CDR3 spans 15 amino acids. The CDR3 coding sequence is TGTGCCAGCAGCCGGTCGCTGGACAGGGTTGAAGGCTACACCTTC. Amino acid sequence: CASSRSLDRVEGYTF.

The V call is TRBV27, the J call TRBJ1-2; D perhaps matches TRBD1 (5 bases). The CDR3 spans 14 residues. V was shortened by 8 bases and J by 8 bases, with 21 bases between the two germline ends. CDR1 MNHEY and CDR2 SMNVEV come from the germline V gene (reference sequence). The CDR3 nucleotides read TGTGCCAGCGCCCAAAACCGGGGTGGGGGGGGCTACACCTTC. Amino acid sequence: CASAQNRGGGGYTF.

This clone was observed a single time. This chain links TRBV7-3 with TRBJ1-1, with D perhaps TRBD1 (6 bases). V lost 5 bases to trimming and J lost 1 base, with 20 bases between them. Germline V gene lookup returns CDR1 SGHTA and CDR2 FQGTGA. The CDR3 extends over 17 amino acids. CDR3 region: CASSRSGQRNGNTEAFF. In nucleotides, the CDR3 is TGTGCCAGCAGCCGTTCGGGACAAAGAAACGGGAACACTGAAGCTTTCTTT.

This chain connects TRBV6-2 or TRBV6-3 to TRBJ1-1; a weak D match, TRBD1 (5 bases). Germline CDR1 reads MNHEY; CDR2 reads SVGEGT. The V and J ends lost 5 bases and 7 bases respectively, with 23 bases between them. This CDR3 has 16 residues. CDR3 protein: CASSSLFMTVQNEAFF. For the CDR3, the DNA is TGTGCCAGCAGTAGCTTATTTATGACAGTTCAAAATGAAGCTTTCTTT.

CDR3 loop: CASSYGAGKTGELFF. CDR3 sequence (DNA): TGTGCCAGCAGTTACGGGGCAGGGAAAACCGGGGAGCTGTTTTTT. The V gene is TRBV6-5, the J gene TRBJ2-2, with a possible D match to TRBD1 (5 bases). The CDR3 totals 15 residues. V was pared by 2 bases and J by 5 bases, with 12 bases between. CDR1 is MNHEY and CDR2 is SVGAGI in the germline V gene.

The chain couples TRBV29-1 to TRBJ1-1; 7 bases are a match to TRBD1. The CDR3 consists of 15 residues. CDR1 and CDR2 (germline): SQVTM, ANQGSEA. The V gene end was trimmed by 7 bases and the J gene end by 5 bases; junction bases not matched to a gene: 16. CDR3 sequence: CSAQGDEGADTEAFF. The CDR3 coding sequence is TGCAGCGCCCAAGGGGACGAGGGGGCCGATACTGAAGCTTTCTTT.

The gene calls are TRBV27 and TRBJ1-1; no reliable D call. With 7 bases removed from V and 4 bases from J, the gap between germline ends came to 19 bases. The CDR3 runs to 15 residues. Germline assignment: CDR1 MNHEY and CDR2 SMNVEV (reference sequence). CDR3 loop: CASTLREGGVTEAFF. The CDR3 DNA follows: TGTGCCAGCACCCTACGGGAGGGAGGAGTCACTGAAGCTTTCTTT.

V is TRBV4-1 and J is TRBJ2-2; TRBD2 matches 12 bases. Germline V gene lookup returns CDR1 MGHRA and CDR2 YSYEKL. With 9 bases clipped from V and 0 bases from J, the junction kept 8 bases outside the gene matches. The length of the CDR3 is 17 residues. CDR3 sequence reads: CASKTSGGETNTGELFF. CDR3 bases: TGCGCCAGTAAGACTAGCGGGGGAGAAACGAACACCGGGGAGCTGTTTTTT.

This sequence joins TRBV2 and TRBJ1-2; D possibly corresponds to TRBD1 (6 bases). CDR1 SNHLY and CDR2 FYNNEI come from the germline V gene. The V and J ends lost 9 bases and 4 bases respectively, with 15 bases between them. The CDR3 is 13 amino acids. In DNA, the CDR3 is TGTGCCAGTACTCCAGGGGAAATCTATGGCTACACCTTC. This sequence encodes CASTPGEIYGYTF.

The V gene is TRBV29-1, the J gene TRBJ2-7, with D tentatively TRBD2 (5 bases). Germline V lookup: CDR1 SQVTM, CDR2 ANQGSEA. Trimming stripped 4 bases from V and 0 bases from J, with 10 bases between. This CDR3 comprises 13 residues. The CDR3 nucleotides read TGCAGCGTTGCTTCAGGAGGCTCCTACGAGCAGTACTTC. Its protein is CSVASGGSYEQYF.

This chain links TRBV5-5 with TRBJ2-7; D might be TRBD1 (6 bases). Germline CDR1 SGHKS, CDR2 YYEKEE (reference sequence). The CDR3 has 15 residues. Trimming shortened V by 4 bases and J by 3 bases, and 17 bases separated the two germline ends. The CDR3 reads CASSHTQGGFYEQYF. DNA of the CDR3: TGTGCCAGCAGCCACACACAGGGTGGTTTCTACGAGCAGTACTTC.

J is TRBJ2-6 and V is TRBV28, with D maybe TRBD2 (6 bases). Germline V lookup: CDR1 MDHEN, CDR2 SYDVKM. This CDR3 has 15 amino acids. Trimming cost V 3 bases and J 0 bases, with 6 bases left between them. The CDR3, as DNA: TGTGCCAGCAGTTTGGGGGGCTCTGGGGCCAACGTCCTGACTTTC. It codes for CASSLGGSGANVLTF.

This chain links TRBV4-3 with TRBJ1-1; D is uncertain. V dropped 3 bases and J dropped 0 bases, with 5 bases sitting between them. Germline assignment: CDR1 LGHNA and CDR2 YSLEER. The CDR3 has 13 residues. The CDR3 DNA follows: TGCGCCAGCAGCCAGACACTGAACACTGAAGCTTTCTTT. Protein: CASSQTLNTEAFF.

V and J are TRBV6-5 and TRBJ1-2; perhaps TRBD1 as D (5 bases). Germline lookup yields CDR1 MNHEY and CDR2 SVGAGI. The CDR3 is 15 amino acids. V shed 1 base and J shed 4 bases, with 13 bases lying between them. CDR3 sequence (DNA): TGTGCCAGCAGTTACTTTGACAGATTGGGCTATGGCTACACCTTC. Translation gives CASSYFDRLGYGYTF.

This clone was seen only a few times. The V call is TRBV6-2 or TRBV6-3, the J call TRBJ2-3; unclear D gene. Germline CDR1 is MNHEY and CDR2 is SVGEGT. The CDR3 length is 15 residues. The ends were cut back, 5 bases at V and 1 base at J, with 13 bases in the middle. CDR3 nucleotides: TGTGCCAGCAGTATGCCACCAGACCGCACAGATACGCAGTATTTT. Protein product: CASSMPPDRTDTQYF.

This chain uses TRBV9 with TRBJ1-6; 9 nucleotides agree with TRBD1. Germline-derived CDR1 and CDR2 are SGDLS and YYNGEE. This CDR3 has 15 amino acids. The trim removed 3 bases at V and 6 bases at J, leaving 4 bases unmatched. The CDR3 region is CASSATGGGNSPLHF. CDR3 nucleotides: TGTGCCAGCAGCGCGACAGGGGGTGGTAATTCACCCCTCCACTTT.

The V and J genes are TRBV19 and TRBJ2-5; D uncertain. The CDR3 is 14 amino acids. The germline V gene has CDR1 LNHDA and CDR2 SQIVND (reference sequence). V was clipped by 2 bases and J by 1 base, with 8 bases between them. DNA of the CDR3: TGTGCCAGTAGTATATCGCCAACCCAAGAGACCCAGTACTTC. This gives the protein CASSISPTQETQYF. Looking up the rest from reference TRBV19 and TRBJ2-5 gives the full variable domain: DGGITQSPKYLFRKEGQNVTLSCEQNLNHDAMYWYRQDPGQGLRLIYYSQIVNDFQKGDIAEGYSVSREKKESFPLTVTSAQKNPTAFYLCASSISPTQETQYFGPGTRLLVL.

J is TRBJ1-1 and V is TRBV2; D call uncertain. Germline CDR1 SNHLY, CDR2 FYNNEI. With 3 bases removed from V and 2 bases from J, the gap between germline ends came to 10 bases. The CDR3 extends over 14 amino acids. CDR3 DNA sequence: TGTGCCAGCAGTGACCGCCAGCAAAACACTGAAGCTTTCTTT. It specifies CASSDRQQNTEAFF.

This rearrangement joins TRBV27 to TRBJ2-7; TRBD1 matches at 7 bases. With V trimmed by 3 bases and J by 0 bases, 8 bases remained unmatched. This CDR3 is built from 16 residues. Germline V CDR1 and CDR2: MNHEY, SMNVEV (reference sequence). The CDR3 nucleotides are TGTGCCAGCAGTTTCCTAAACAGGGGTAGCTCCTACGAGCAGTACTTC. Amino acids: CASSFLNRGSSYEQYF.

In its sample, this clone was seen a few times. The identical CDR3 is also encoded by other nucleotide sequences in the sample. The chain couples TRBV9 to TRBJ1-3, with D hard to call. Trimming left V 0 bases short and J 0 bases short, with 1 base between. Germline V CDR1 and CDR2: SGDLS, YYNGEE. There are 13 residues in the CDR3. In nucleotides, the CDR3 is TGTGCCAGCAGCGTAGACTCTGGAAACACCATATATTTT. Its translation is CASSVDSGNTIYF. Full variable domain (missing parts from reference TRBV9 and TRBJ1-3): DSGVTQTPKHLITATGQRVTLRCSPRSGDLSVYWYQQSLDQGLQFLIQYYNGEERAKGNILERFSAQQFPDLHSELNLSSLELGDSALYFCASSVDSGNTIYFGEGSWLTVV.

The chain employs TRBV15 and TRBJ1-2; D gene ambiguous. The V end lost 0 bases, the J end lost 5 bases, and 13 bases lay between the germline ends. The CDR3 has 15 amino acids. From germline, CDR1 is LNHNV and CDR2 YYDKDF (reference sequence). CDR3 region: CATSRDAGEGYGYTF. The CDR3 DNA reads TGTGCCACCAGCAGAGATGCCGGGGAAGGATATGGCTACACCTTC.